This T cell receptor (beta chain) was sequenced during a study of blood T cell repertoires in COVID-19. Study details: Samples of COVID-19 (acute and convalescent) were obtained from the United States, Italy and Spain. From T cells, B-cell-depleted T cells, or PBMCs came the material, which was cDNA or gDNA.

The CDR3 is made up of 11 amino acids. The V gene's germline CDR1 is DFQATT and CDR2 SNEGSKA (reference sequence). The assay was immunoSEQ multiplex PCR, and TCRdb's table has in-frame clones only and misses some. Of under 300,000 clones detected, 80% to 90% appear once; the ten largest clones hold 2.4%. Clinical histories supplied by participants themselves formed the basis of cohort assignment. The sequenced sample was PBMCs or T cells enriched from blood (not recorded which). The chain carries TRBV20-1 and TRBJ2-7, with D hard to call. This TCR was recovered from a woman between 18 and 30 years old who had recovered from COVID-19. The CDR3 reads CSALPLYEQYF. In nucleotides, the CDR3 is TGCAGCGCGCTCCCTCTCTACGAGCAGTACTTC.